Detailed here is one T cell receptor (beta chain). Its target is unknown. The germline V gene encodes CDR1 DFQATT and CDR2 SNEGSKA (reference sequence). V gave up 3 bases and J gave up 5 bases, with 2 bases separating them. The CDR3 runs to 10 residues. This sample is part of a study of PD-1 blockade in classical Hodgkin lymphoma. Findings of the study overall: Compared with healthy donors, newly diagnosed patients reportedly showed lower baseline TCR diversity. TCR diversity in CD4+, not CD8+, cells rose significantly by C4D1.

TCRdb's copy holds only in-frame clones and misses some; the assay was immunoSEQ multiplex PCR. The table lists under 15,000 clones, roughly 80% of them singletons. No patient escaped relapse after autologous stem cell transplantation, and brentuximab vedotin exposure varied. The starting material was peripheral blood mononuclear cells (PBMCs), obtained at baseline. This sequence joins TRBV20-1 and TRBJ2-1; no reliable D call. This TCR derives from a human donor with classical Hodgkin lymphoma. This chain's CDR3 is CSASNNEQFF. The CDR3 DNA follows: TGCAGTGCTAGCAACAATGAGCAGTTCTTC.